The TCR beta chain described here comes from a study of brain metastases from non-small cell lung cancer. On this clone itself: The antigen is not known.

Germline CDR1 is MNHEY and CDR2 is SMNVEV (reference sequence). This CDR3 is built from 13 residues. V shed 7 bases and J shed 4 bases, with 12 bases lying between them. Libraries were prepared by immunoSEQ multiplex PCR; TCRdb keeps only in-frame clonotypes and omits some of them. The sample comprises a few thousand clones, roughly 88% of which are singletons, and approximately 4.6% rests with the top ten. Study-wide results and limits: TCR repertoires overlapped largely between brain metastases and matched primaries. Fewer infiltrating T cells were found in brain metastases than primaries. In 64% of brain metastases, T-cell clones were expanded compared with matched primary tumors.

The specimen sequenced was primary lung tumor tissue. The TCR originated in a donor at least 40 years old with non-small cell lung cancer. The chain carries TRBV27 and TRBJ2-3; D possibly corresponds to TRBD1 (5 bases). The chain's CDR3 is CASNLPGSDTQYF. The CDR3 region has the DNA TGTGCCAGCAACCTACCAGGGTCAGATACGCAGTATTTT.